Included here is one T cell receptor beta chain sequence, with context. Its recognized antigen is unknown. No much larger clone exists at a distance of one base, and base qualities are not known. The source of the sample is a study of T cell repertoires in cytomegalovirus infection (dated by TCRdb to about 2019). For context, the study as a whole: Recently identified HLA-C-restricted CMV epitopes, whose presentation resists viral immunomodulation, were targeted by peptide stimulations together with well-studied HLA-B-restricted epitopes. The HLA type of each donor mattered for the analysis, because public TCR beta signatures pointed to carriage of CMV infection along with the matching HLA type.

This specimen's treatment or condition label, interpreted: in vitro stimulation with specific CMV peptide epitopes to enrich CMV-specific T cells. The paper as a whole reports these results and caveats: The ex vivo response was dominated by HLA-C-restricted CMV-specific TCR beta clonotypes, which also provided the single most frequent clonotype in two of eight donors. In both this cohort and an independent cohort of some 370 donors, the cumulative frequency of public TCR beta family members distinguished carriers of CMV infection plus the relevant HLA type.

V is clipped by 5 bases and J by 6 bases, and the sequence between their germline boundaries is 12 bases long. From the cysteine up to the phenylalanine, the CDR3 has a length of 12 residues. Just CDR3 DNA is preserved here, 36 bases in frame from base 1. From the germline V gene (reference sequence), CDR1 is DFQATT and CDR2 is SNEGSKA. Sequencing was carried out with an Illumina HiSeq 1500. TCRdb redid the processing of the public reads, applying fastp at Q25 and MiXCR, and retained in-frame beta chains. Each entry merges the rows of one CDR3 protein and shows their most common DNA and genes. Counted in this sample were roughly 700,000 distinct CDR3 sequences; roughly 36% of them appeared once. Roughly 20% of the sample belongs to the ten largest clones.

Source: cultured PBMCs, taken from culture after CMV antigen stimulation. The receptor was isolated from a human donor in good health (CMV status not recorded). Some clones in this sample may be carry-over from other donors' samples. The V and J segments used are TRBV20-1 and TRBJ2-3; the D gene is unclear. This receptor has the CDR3 CSALDQVDTQYF. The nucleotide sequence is TGCAGTGCTCTAGACCAGGTGGATACGCAGTATTTT.